Listed here are 18 T cell receptor beta chains from one sample, sequenced in a study of T cell responses to AZD1222 COVID-19 vaccine. The method was immunoSEQ multiplex PCR; TCRdb's version includes in-frame clones alone and lacks a portion of them. The sample consists of tens of thousands of clones, 88% of them appearing once. The source was peripheral blood, collected 28 days after the second AZD1222 dose. These receptors originate from an adult who received the AZD1222 COVID-19 vaccine.

This chain joins TRBV4-3 and TRBJ2-3; 8 nucleotides agree with TRBD2. Germline CDR1 reads LGHNA; CDR2 reads YSLEER. V was pared by 0 bases and J by 8 bases, with 1 base of the junction left unmatched. This CDR3 comprises 13 residues. Here the CDR3 reads CASSQEREVTQYF. In DNA form, the CDR3 reads TGCGCCAGCAGCCAAGAGCGGGAGGTTACGCAGTATTTT.

This clone occurred a few times. CDR3 nucleotide sequence: TGCGCCAGCAGTGGGACAGGGTCTATAACTAATGAAAAACTGTTTTTT. It yields the protein CASSGTGSITNEKLFF. The chain combines TRBV5-1 with TRBJ1-4, with TRBD1 identical over 9 bases. The CDR3 has 16 residues. Germline CDR1 is SGHRS and CDR2 is YFSETQ. V was pared by 5 bases and J by 1 base, with 6 bases of the junction left unmatched.

The chain employs TRBV29-1 and TRBJ2-3; a possible D gene is TRBD2 (6 bases). CDR3 length: 15 amino acids. Germline CDR1 reads SQVTM; CDR2 reads ANQGSEA. V was pared by 6 bases and J by 2 bases, with 18 bases between. The CDR3 bases are TGCAGCGTCCATAGGAGGGCTAGCGCCACAGATACGCAGTATTTT. Translating it yields CSVHRRASATDTQYF.

The V call is TRBV4-1, the J call TRBJ2-5; 9 bases are a match to TRBD2. V shed 2 bases and J 2 bases; nucleotides not matched to a gene: 0. Germline V gene sequence: CDR1 MGHRA, CDR2 YSYEKL. The CDR3 has 14 amino acids. The CDR3 here is CASSQLAGQETQYF. CDR3 nucleotide sequence: TGCGCCAGCAGCCAACTAGCGGGGCAAGAGACCCAGTACTTC.

V gene TRBV7-9 combines with J gene TRBJ2-2, with 9 bases identical to TRBD1. The CDR3 sequence is 16 residues long. Trimming cost V 0 bases and J 5 bases; bases outside gene matches: 4. Germline CDR1 SEHNR, CDR2 FQNEAQ (reference sequence). Here the CDR3 DNA reads TGTGCCAGCAGCTTAGCGTGGACAGGGGATACCGGGGAGCTGTTTTTT. The encoded protein is CASSLAWTGDTGELFF.

Turning to this clone: The junction and the germline gene differ at one end; a read error may be behind it. This CDR3 is also generated by other DNA sequences in the sample. This chain links TRBV4-1 with TRBJ1-5; D perhaps matches TRBD1 (5 bases). There are 16 residues in the CDR3. Germline assignment: CDR1 MGHRA and CDR2 YSYEKL. CDR3 coding DNA: TGTGCCAGCAGCCAATCTTGGGTTCGGGGGGATCAGCCCCAGCATTTT. Translating it yields CASSQSWVRGDQPQHF.

In nucleotides, the CDR3 is TGTGCCATTACGCCCGGGACAGGGTTTGGCTACACCTTC. This translates into CAITPGTGFGYTF. V usage is TRBV3-1 (or the pseudogene TRBV3-2) and J usage is TRBJ1-2, with 9 bases lining up with TRBD1. CDR1 is LGHDT and CDR2 is YNNKEL in the germline V gene (reference sequence). CDR3 length: 13 residues. The trim removed 10 bases at V and 7 bases at J, leaving 10 bases unmatched.

This chain joins TRBV12-3 or TRBV12-4 and TRBJ1-1; D gene unclear. CDR3 length equals 13 residues. Trimming took 3 bases from V and 4 from J, leaving 9 bases between them. The CDR3 DNA is TGTGCCAGCAGTTTCGCCCTGGGCACTGAAGCTTTCTTT. This gives the protein CASSFALGTEAFF.

This clone was seen a single time. The CDR3 spells CASSQGGDVGYTF. CDR3 DNA: TGTGCCAGCAGCCAGGGGGGGGATGTAGGCTACACCTTC. The chain links TRBV28 to TRBJ1-2, with TRBD1 matching 7 bases. CDR3 length: 13 residues. V was clipped by 6 bases and J by 8 bases; unmatched bases: 9. Germline lookup yields CDR1 MDHEN and CDR2 SYDVKM.

The rearrangement links TRBV28 to TRBJ1-6; D is unresolved. The germline V gene has CDR1 MDHEN and CDR2 SYDVKM. The CDR3 spans 16 residues. Trimming took 6 bases from V and 2 from J, leaving 14 bases between them. The CDR3 loop is CASSQSNWAYNSPLHF. The CDR3 coding sequence is TGTGCCAGCAGCCAATCTAACTGGGCCTATAATTCACCCCTCCACTTT.

The chain joins TRBV2 to TRBJ1-6, with 8 positions matching TRBD1. Per germline, CDR1 SNHLY and CDR2 FYNNEI. The V segment lost 6 bases and the J segment 6 bases; nucleotides outside the gene matches: 7. The CDR3 sequence is 15 residues long. In DNA, the CDR3 is TGTGCCAGCAGGGCGGACAGGGTCGGTAATTCACCCCTCCACTTT. This codes for CASRADRVGNSPLHF.

Regarding this clone: A read error may account for a junction end that differs from germline. This chain connects TRBV10-1 to TRBJ2-3, with D perhaps TRBD2 (6 bases). CDR1 and CDR2 from the germline V gene are WNHNN and SYGVQD (reference sequence). The CDR3 extends over 14 amino acids. In DNA form, the CDR3 reads TGCGTCAGCAGTGACGCGGGGCACACAGATACGCAGTATTTT. Its translation: CVSSDAGHTDTQYF.

The chain has TRBV6-4 and TRBJ1-5; no reliable D call. V lost 4 bases to trimming and J lost 2 bases, with 15 bases between them. The CDR3 loop spans 16 amino acids. Per germline, CDR1 MRHNA and CDR2 SNTAGT. The CDR3 reads CASSVWWSGGNQPQHF. The DNA of the CDR3 is TGTGCCAGCAGTGTTTGGTGGAGCGGAGGCAATCAGCCCCAGCATTTT.

This clone is termed medium-sized. The chain has TRBV20-1 and TRBJ1-6, with unresolved D. Germline V lookup: CDR1 DFQATT, CDR2 SNEGSKA (reference sequence). This CDR3 has 14 amino acids. Trimming removed 5 bases at V and 7 bases at J, with 15 bases between. The CDR3 sequence: CSARGQVENSPLHF. The CDR3 nucleotides are TGCAGTGCTCGTGGGCAGGTGGAGAATTCACCCCTCCACTTT.

V usage is TRBV24-1 and J usage is TRBJ2-4, with D perhaps matching TRBD1 or TRBD2 (5 bases each). Germline CDR1 is KGHDR and CDR2 is SFDVKD. Trimming removed 5 bases from V and 8 bases from J, with 12 bases in between. The CDR3 length is 13 residues. CDR3 in DNA: TGTGCCACCAGTGTCGGGGCTGGGTACATTCAGTACTTC. Its translation is CATSVGAGYIQYF.

The chain couples TRBV5-1 to TRBJ2-5; possibly TRBD1 for D (6 bases). The CDR3 sequence is 14 residues long. Germline values: CDR1 SGHRS, CDR2 YFSETQ. V lost 2 bases, J lost 2 bases, and 10 bases lay in between. CDR3 nucleotide sequence: TGCGCCAGCAGCTTTAACAGGGTGCAAGAGACCCAGTACTTC. Protein sequence: CASSFNRVQETQYF.

The rearrangement links TRBV4-3 to TRBJ2-6; a weak D match, TRBD1 (5 bases). This CDR3 comprises 16 residues. The V end was cut by 2 bases, the J end by 0 bases, with 8 bases between. Germline values: CDR1 LGHNA, CDR2 YSLEER. CDR3 protein: CASSQSQGSGANVLTF. CDR3 coding DNA: TGCGCCAGCAGCCAATCCCAGGGCTCTGGGGCCAACGTCCTGACTTTC.

CDR3 nucleotides: TGCGCCAGCAGCCAGGGACGGGGAAGCGGCGAGACCCAGTACTTC. It translates to CASSQGRGSGETQYF. The genes are TRBV4-3 and TRBJ2-5; D may be TRBD1 or TRBD2 (5 bases each). The CDR3 is 15 residues long. The germline gives CDR1 LGHNA, CDR2 YSLEER. Trimming removed 3 bases from V and 5 bases from J, with 16 bases in between.